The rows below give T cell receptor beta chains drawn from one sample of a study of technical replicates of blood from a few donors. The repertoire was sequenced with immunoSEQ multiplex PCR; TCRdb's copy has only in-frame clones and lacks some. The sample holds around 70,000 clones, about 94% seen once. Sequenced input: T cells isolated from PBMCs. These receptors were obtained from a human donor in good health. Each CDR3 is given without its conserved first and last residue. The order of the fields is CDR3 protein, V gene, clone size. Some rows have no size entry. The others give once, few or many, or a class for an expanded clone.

ASSLDLGAEQY | TRBV11-2 | NA
AWSVQGRGANYGYT | TRBV30 | once
AGSKGGEKLF | TRBV7-9 | NA
ASNLGTSFSPYNEQF | TRBV11-1 | NA
ASSQDLQDAIPDTQY | TRBV4-2 | NA
ASRSGANVLT | TRBV2 | NA
ASSQSLLGGSYQY | TRBV14 | NA
ATSPERGGSYEQY | TRBV15 | NA
ASGTGSSRAF | TRBV5-4 | once
ASSLDQFSGNTIY | TRBV5-6 | NA
ASSLTGNEKLF | TRBV27 | NA
ASSPGDSLIYEQY | TRBV19 | NA
ASSGGTYNEQF | TRBV7-9 | NA
ASSTRQGSVYEQY | TRBV19 | NA
ASSLGVNTEAF | TRBV5-1 | NA
ASSPWFAGAEYTEAF | TRBV11-3 | once
ASSILGLAGGDEQF | TRBV27 | NA
ASSLGTGIATNEKLF | TRBV27 | once
ATSRDEDSVLF | TRBV15 | once
ASQEAAGPIGREQF | TRBV2 | NA
ASSLAEGSIAEQY | TRBV5-1 | NA
ASSWTGLDNEQF | TRBV7-6 | NA
ASSADRGPHGYT | TRBV5-1 | NA
ASSPRVSGVSTDTQY | TRBV11-3 | NA
ASSFRGRGSNYGYT | TRBV6-5 | once
ASRPGQGYEQY | TRBV2 | NA
AVHDSLSYEQY | TRBV19 | NA
ASAGTSGYEQY | TRBV5-1 | once
ASSLTSYNEQF | TRBV7-8 | few
ASRGLQGETQY | TRBV28 | NA
ASSWGEGNTIY | TRBV6-5 | NA
ASSQPRGAGENQPQH | TRBV4-1 | NA
ASSLWPSGSVTDTQY | TRBV7-3 | NA
ASSQKQGMNTEAF | TRBV4-1 | few
ASSGQGGQRLNTEAF | TRBV7-8 | NA
ASSQQVAGKDEQY | TRBV9 | NA
AISESVYEQY | TRBV10-3 | NA
ASSESMRERAEF | TRBV10-1 | NA
ASSYSGDGYT | TRBV6-5 | NA
SVEDQARPDGYT | TRBV29-1 | NA
ASRSGGQDPYEQY | TRBV12-2 | NA
ASAPGGQHNSPLH | TRBV10-1 | NA
AWGTGAYTEAF | TRBV30 | NA
ASSARQGAADVISYEQY | TRBV19 | NA
ASSLSQSTDTQY | TRBV7-9 | NA
ASIRVRVGETQY | TRBV6-1 | once
ASSLDLADSYEQY | TRBV11-3 | NA
ASSSQGFDTEAF | TRBV7-9 | NA
ASSAQGAMYTEAF | TRBV2 | NA
ATTGTIDTGELF | TRBV27 | NA
ASSLGSIGANEQF | TRBV7-9 | NA
SVAGVGVGNTIY | TRBV29-1 | NA
ASSPKRETQY | TRBV5-6 | once
ASSPKVREEAGELF | TRBV9 | NA